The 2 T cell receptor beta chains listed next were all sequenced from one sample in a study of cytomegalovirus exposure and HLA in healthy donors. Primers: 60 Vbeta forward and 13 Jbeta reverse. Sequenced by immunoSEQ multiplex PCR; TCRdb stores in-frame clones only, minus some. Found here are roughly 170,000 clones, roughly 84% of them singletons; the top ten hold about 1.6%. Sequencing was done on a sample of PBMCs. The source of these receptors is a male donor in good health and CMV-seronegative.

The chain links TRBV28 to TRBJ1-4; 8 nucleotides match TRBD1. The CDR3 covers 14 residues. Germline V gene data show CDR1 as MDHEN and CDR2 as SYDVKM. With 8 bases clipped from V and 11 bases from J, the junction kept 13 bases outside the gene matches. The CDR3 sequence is CASLAGQGARKLFF. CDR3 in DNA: TGTGCCAGCCTGGCGGGCCAGGGGGCGAGGAAACTGTTTTTT.

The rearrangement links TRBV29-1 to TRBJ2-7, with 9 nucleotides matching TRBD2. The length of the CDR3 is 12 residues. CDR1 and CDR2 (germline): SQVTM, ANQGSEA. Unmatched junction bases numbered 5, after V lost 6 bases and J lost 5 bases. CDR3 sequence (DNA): TGCAGCGTGTTAGCGGGAGCCCACGAGCAGTACTTC. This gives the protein CSVLAGAHEQYF.